A single sample gave rise to the 5 T cell receptor beta chains below, sequenced in a study of cytomegalovirus exposure and HLA in healthy donors. The data were produced by immunoSEQ multiplex PCR, yet TCRdb's version contains in-frame clones alone and is incomplete. The table has about 58,000 clones, roughly 90% seen once. The specimen was PBMCs. The source is a young man in good health and CMV-seronegative.

This clone came up once. CDR3 DNA sequence: TGTGCCAGCAGCGTCGGGACTAGCGGCTACGAGCAGTACTTC. Translated, it gives CASSVGTSGYEQYF. The V and J genes are TRBV9 and TRBJ2-7; 11 bases are a match to TRBD2. The CDR3 contains 14 residues. V trimming: 2 bases; J trimming: 3 bases; junction bases outside the gene matches: 1. CDR1 SGDLS and CDR2 YYNGEE come from the germline V gene. Variable domain in full (rest from reference TRBV9 and TRBJ2-7): DSGVTQTPKHLITATGQRVTLRCSPRSGDLSVYWYQQSLDQGLQFLIQYYNGEERAKGNILERFSAQQFPDLHSELNLSSLELGDSALYFCASSVGTSGYEQYFGPGTRLTVT.

The rearrangement links TRBV5-4 to TRBJ2-1, with 9 nucleotides matching TRBD2. The CDR3 loop spans 17 amino acids. Germline values: CDR1 SGHNT, CDR2 YYREEE (reference sequence). V was pared by 0 bases and J by 9 bases, with 13 bases of the junction left unmatched. CDR3 loop: CASSLALGAGGLTEQFF. In nucleotides, the CDR3 is TGTGCCAGCAGCTTGGCCTTAGGGGCGGGAGGGCTTACTGAGCAGTTCTTC. The full variable domain, rest sourced from reference TRBV5-4 and TRBJ2-1, is ETGVTQSPTHLIKTRGQQVTLRCSSQSGHNTVSWYQQALGQGPQFIFQYYREEENGRGNFPPRFSGLQFPNYSSELNVNALELDDSALYLCASSLALGAGGLTEQFFGPGTRLTVL.

This chain links TRBV6-5 with TRBJ2-5, with D uncertain. The CDR3 is 12 residues long. V lost 5 bases and J lost 5, with 9 bases in between. Germline values: CDR1 MNHEY, CDR2 SVGAGI. CDR3 nucleotide sequence: TGTGCCAGCAGTCTGCCCGGGGAGACCCAGTACTTC. It specifies CASSLPGETQYF.

The V gene is TRBV5-5, the J gene TRBJ1-3, with 8 bases aligning to TRBD1. CDR3 length: 17 residues. V lost 4 bases, J lost 4 bases, and 13 bases stayed unmatched. The V gene's germline CDR1 is SGHKS and CDR2 YYEKEE (reference sequence). The CDR3, as DNA: TGTGCCAGCAGCCCCACCCTAACTTCAGGGGGCGGAAACACCATATATTTT. Translating it yields CASSPTLTSGGGNTIYF. The whole variable domain, remainder taken from reference TRBV5-5 and TRBJ1-3, is DAGVTQSPTHLIKTRGQQVTLRCSPISGHKSVSWYQQVLGQGPQFIFQYYEKEERGRGNFPDRFSARQFPNYSSELNVNALLLGDSALYLCASSPTLTSGGGNTIYFGEGSWLTVV.

This clone has a single count. The chain carries TRBV7-9 and TRBJ2-3; 13 nucleotides match TRBD2. The germline gives CDR1 SEHNR, CDR2 FQNEAQ (reference sequence). The CDR3 totals 16 residues. J was trimmed by 2 bases and V by 3 bases; bases with no gene match: 2. CDR3 in amino acids: CASSFTSGRATDTQYF. In nucleotides, the CDR3 is TGTGCCAGCAGCTTCACTAGCGGGAGGGCCACAGATACGCAGTATTTT.